The T cell receptor beta chain described here comes from a study of TIL therapy for anti-PD-1-resistant metastatic lung cancer. For the study at large: Tumors carried a median roughly 1.5 non-synonymous mutations per megabase.

Sequencing used immunoSEQ v3. The assay was immunoSEQ multiplex PCR, and TCRdb's table has in-frame clones only and misses some. The sample includes about 36,000 clones, more than 60% of them seen just once. This clone was found a few times. The CDR3 runs 15 residues. Germline-derived CDR1 and CDR2 are MGHDK and SYGVNS. The V end was cut by 2 bases, the J end by 10 bases, with 15 bases between. Time point in this sample: pre-treatment sample, taken before nivolumab and TIL therapy. Material: blood, obtained at baseline. The origin of this receptor is a person aged 25-85 years with non-small cell lung cancer. The rearrangement joins TRBV25-1 to TRBJ2-6; D is unclear. The DNA of the CDR3 is TGTGCCAGCAGTGAAGAAGGGATAAGTGGAAACGTCCTGACTTTC. Translation gives CASSEEGISGNVLTF. Drawing the rest from reference TRBV25-1 and TRBJ2-6, the complete variable domain is EADIYQTPRYLVIGTGKKITLECSQTMGHDKMYWYQQDPGMELHLIHYSYGVNSTEKGDLSSESTVSRIRTEHFPLTLESARPSHTSQYLCASSEEGISGNVLTFGAGSRLTVL.